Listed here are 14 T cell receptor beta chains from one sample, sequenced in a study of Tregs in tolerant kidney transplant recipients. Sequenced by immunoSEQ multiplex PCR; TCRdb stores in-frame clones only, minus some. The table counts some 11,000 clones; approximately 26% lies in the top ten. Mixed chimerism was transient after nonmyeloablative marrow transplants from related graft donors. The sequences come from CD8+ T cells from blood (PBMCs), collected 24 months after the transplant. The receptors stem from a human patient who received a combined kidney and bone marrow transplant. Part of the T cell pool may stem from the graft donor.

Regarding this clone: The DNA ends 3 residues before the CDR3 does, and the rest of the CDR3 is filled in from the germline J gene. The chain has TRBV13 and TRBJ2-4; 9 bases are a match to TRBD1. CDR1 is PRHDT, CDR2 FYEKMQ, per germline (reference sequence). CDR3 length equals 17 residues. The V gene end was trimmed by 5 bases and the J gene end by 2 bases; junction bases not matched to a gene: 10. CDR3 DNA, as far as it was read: TGTGCCAGCAGCCTCGGACAGGGGCGAGTAACCAAAAACATT. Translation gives CASSLGQGRVTKNI. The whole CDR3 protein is CASSLGQGRVTKNIQYF.

CDR3: CASSLVVAVGELFF. The covered CDR3 bases are TGTGCCAGCAGCTTAGTGGTAGCGGTCGGGGAG. The chain recombines TRBV7-9 with TRBJ2-2, with TRBD2 as a possible D gene (6 bases). Read coverage stops 3 residues before the CDR3 terminus; the germline J gene supplies the remainder. V was pared by 1 base and J by 7 bases, with 10 bases between. Germline V gene data show CDR1 as SEHNR and CDR2 as FQNEAQ (reference sequence). The CDR3 runs 14 residues. Variable domain in full (rest from reference TRBV7-9 and TRBJ2-2): DTGVSQNPRHKITKRGQNVTFRCDPISEHNRLYWYRQTLGQGPEFLTYFQNEAQLEKSRLLSDRFSAERPKGSFSTLEIQRTEQGDSAMYLCASSLVVAVGELFFGEGSRLTVL.

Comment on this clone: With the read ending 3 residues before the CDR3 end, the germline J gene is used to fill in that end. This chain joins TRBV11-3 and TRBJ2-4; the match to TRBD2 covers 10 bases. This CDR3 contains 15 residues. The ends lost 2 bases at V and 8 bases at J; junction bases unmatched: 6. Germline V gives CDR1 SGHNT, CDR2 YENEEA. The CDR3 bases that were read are TGTGCCAGCAGCTTAAGGTCTAGCGGGGGAGACATT. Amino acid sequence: CASSLRSSGGDI. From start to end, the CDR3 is CASSLRSSGGDIQYF.

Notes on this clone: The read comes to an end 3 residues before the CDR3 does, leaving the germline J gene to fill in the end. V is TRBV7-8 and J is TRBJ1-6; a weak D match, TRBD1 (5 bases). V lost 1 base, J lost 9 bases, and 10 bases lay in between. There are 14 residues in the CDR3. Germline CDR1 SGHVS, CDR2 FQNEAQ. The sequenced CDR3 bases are TGTGCCAGCAGCTTAGGGGGGGGTTCTTCACCC. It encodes CASSLGGGSSP. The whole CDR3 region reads CASSLGGGSSPLHF.

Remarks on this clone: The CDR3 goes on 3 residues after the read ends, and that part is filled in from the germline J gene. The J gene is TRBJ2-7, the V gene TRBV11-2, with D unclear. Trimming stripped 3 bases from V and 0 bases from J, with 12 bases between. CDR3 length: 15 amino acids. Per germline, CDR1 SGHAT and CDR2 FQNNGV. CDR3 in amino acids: CASSFGGSTSYEQYF. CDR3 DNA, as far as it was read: TGTGCCAGCAGCTTTGGTGGCAGTACCTCCTACGAG. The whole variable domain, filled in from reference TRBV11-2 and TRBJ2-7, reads EAGVAQSPRYKIIEKRQSVAFWCNPISGHATLYWYQQILGQGPKLLIQFQNNGVVDDSQLPKDRFSAERLKGVDSTLKIQPAKLEDSAVYLCASSFGGSTSYEQYFGPGTRLTVT.

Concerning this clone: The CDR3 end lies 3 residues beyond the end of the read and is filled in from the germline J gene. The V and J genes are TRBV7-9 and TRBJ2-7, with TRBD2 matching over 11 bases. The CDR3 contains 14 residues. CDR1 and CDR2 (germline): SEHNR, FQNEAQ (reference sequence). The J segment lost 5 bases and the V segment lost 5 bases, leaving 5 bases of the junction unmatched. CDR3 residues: CASSVGTSGHEQYF. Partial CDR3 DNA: TGTGCCAGCAGCGTCGGGACTAGCGGCCACGAG. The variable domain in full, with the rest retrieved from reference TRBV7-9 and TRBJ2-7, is DTGVSQNPRHKITKRGQNVTFRCDPISEHNRLYWYRQTLGQGPEFLTYFQNEAQLEKSRLLSDRFSAERPKGSFSTLEIQRTEQGDSAMYLCASSVGTSGHEQYFGPGTRLTVT.

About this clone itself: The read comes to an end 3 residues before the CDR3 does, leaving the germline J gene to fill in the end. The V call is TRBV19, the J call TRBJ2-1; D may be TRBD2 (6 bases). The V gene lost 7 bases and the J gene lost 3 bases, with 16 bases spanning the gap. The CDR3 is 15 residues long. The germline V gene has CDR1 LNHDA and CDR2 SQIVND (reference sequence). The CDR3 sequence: CASTLAGSGYNEQFF. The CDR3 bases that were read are TGTGCCAGTACCCTAGCCGGGAGCGGCTACAATGAG.

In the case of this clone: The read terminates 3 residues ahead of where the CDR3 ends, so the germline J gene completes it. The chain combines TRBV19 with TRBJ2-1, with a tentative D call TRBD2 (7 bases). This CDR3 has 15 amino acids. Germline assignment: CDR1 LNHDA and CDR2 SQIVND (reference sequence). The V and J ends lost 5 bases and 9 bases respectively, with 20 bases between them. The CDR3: CASSPILRGGAEQFF. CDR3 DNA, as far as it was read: TGTGCCAGTAGTCCCATCCTTAGAGGGGGGGCTGAG. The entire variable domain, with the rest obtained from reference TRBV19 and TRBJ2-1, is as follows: DGGITQSPKYLFRKEGQNVTLSCEQNLNHDAMYWYRQDPGQGLRLIYYSQIVNDFQKGDIAEGYSVSREKKESFPLTVTSAQKNPTAFYLCASSPILRGGAEQFFGPGTRLTVL.

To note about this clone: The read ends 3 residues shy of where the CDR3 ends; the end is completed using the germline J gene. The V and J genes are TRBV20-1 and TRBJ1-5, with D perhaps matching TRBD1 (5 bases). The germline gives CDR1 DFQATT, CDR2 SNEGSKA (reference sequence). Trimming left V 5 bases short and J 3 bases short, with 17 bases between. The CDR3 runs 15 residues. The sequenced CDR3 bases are TGCAGTGCTCTAGGGGCGGACAATCTCAATCAGCCC. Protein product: CSALGADNLNQP. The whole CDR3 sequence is CSALGADNLNQPQHF.

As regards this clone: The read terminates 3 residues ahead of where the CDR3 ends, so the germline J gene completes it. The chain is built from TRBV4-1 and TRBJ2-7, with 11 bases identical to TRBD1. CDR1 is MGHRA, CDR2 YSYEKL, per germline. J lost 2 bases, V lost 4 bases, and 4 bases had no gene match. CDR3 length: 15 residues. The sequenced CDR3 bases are TGCGCCAGCAGCCCGGGACAGGGGGGTACCTACGAG. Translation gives CASSPGQGGTYE. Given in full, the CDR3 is CASSPGQGGTYEQYF.

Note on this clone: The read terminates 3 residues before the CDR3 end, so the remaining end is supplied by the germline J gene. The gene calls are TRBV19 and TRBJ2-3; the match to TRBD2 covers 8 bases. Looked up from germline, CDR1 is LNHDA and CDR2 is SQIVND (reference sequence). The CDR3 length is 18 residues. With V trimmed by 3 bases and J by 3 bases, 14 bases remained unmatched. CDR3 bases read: TGTGCCAGTAGTATTTTCGGCGGGGGGTACATTGAGACAGATACG. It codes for CASSIFGGGYIETDT. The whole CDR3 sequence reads CASSIFGGGYIETDTQYF.

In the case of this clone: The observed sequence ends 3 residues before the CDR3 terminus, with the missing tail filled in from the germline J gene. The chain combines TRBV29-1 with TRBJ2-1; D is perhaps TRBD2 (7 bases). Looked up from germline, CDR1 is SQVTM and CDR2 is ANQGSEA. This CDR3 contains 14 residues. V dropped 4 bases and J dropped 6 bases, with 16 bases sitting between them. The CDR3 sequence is CSVASPRGGNEQFF. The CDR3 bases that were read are TGCAGCGTTGCTAGTCCTAGGGGGGGCAATGAG.

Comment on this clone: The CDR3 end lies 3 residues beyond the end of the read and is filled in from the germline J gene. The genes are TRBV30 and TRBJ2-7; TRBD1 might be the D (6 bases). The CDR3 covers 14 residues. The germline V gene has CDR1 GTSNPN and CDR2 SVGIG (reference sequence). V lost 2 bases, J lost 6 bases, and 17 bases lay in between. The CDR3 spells CAWSTGIGFGEQYF. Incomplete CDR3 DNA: TGTGCCTGGAGTACAGGGATCGGGTTTGGCGAG.

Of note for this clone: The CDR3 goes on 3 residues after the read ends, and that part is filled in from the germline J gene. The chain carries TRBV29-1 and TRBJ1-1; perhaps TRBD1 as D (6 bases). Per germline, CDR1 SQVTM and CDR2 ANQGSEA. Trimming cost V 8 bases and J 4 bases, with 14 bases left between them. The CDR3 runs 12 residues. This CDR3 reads CSINTGFTEAFF. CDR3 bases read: TGCAGCATAAACACAGGGTTCACTGAA.